This T cell receptor (beta chain) came from a study of blood T cell repertoires in COVID-19. The repertoire was sequenced with immunoSEQ multiplex PCR; TCRdb's copy has only in-frame clones and lacks some. Of fewer than 150,000 clones detected, about 91% appear once; the ten largest clones hold 28%. V lost 0 bases to trimming and J lost 4 bases, with 13 bases between them. The CDR3 has 15 residues. Germline values: CDR1 SGDLS, CDR2 YYNGEE. The chain joins TRBV9 to TRBJ1-1; a weak D match, TRBD1 (6 bases). The source of this sequence is a human donor in a cohort sampled during active COVID-19. The sample comprised peripheral blood. CDR3 nucleotide sequence: TGTGCCAGCAGCGTAGTAGGGAACAGGGTCACTGAAGCTTTCTTT. Protein: CASSVVGNRVTEAFF.